This record looks at one T cell receptor beta chain sequence and its context. No antigen is known for it. RNA in amounts of 0.5 to 1 ug was reverse transcribed with random hexamers. TCRdb called the immunoSEQ multiplex PCR reads again in MiXCR, with one record for every CDR3 protein. This sample has tens of thousands of distinct CDR3 sequences; 90% to 95% occur once, and the top ten carry 0.15%. Bulk CD8+ and CD4+ cells came from magnetic negative isolation; CD8+ TEMRA by FACS. This specimen belongs to a study of CD8 T cells in Susac syndrome. For the study at large: Susac syndrome patients were untreated, on corticosteroids with some adding intravenous immunoglobulin, or on intravenous immunoglobulin only. Study-level results: The CD4+ T cell repertoires in Susac syndrome did not show any clonal expansion. The study conceded that its TCR sequencing and HLA analysis involved relatively few individuals.

Germline CDR1 reads LGHDT; CDR2 reads YNNKEL (reference sequence). The trim removed 4 bases at V and 7 bases at J, leaving 6 bases unmatched. This CDR3 has 15 residues. The TCR comes from a human donor with Susac syndrome. Sequencing was performed on CD4+ T cells from PBMCs. The chain uses TRBV3-1 and TRBJ2-1; 11 nucleotides match TRBD2. Written as DNA, the CDR3 is TGTGCCAGCAGCCTTCGGGCTAGCGGGGGGAATGAGCAGTTCTTC. Protein: CASSLRASGGNEQFF.